Listed here is a single T cell receptor beta chain. Its antigen is undetermined. This record comes from a study of cytomegalovirus exposure and HLA in healthy donors. The V gene end was trimmed by 3 bases and the J gene end by 0 bases; junction bases not matched to a gene: 0. Germline V gene lookup returns CDR1 SNHLY and CDR2 FYNNEI. This CDR3 has 14 residues. The primer mix had 60 Vbeta and 13 Jbeta primers. Sequencing used immunoSEQ multiplex PCR; TCRdb keeps in-frame clones, though not all of them. This specimen shows about 77,000 clones; the ten leading clones hold around 15%. Study-wide points: Equally common other TCR beta chains were less clonally expanded than HLA-associated ones, a later analysis found. Because they were indistinguishable, some V segments, including TRBV6-2 and TRBV6-3, were excluded.

Sequenced: PBMCs. This rearrangement joins TRBV2 to TRBJ1-1; TRBD1 aligns across 8 bases. The origin of this receptor is a man aged 45-65 years in good health and CMV-seropositive. The CDR3, as DNA: TGTGCCAGCAGTGAGACAGGGGTGAACACTGAAGCTTTCTTT. Protein sequence: CASSETGVNTEAFF. Supplemented by reference TRBV2 and TRBJ1-1, the full variable domain reads EPEVTQTPSHQVTQMGQEVILRCVPISNHLYFYWYRQILGQKVEFLVSFYNNEISEKSEIFDDQFSVERPDGSNFTLKIRSTKLEDSAMYFCASSETGVNTEAFFGQGTRLTVV.